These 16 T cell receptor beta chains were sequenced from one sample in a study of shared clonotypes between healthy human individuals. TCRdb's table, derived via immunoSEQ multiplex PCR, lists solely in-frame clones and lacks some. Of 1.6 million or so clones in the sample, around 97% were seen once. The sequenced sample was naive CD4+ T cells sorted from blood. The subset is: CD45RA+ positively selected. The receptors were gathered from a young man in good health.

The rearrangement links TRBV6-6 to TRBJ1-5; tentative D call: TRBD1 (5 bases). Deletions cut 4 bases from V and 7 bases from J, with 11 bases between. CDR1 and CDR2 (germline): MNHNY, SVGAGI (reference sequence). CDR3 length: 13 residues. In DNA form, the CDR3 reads TGTGCCAGCAGTTCCCAGGGAAACCAGCCCCAGCATTTT. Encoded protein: CASSSQGNQPQHF.

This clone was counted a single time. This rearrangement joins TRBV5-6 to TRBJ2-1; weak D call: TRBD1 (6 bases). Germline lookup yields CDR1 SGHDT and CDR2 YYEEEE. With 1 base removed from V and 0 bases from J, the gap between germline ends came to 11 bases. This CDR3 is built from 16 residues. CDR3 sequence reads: CASSLWQGRSYNEQFF. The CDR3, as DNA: TGTGCCAGCAGCTTGTGGCAGGGGCGCTCCTACAATGAGCAGTTCTTC.

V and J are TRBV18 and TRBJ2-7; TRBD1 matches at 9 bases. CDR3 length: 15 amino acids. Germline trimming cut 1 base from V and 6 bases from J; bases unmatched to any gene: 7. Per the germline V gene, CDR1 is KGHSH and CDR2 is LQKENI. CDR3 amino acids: CASSPLGQGISEQYF. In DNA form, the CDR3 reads TGTGCCAGCTCACCACTGGGACAGGGTATTAGCGAGCAGTACTTC.

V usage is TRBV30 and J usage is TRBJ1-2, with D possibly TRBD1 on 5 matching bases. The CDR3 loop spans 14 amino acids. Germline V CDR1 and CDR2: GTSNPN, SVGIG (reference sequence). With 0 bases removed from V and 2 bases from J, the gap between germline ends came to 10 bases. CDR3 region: CAWSVLAGNYGYTF. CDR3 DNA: TGTGCCTGGAGTGTCCTCGCAGGGAACTATGGCTACACCTTC.

CDR3 in amino acids: CASSDSRRTHYNEQFF. CDR3 bases: TGTGCCAGCAGCGACTCGAGACGTACCCACTACAATGAGCAGTTCTTC. The chain has TRBV11-3 and TRBJ2-1; the D is unclear. The germline V gene has CDR1 SGHNT and CDR2 YENEEA. V was pared by 5 bases and J by 3 bases, with 17 bases between. This CDR3 is built from 16 residues.

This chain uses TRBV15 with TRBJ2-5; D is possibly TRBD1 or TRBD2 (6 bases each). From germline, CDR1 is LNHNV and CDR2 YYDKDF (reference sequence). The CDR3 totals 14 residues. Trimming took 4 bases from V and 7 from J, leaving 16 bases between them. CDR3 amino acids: CATSMVSGAGTQYF. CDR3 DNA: TGTGCCACCAGCATGGTGTCGGGGGCAGGGACCCAGTACTTC. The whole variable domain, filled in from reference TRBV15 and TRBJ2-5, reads DAMVIQNPRYQVTQFGKPVTLSCSQTLNHNVMYWYQQKSSQAPKLLFHYYDKDFNNEADTPDNFQSRRPNTSFCFLDIRSPGLGDTAMYLCATSMVSGAGTQYFGPGTRLLVL.

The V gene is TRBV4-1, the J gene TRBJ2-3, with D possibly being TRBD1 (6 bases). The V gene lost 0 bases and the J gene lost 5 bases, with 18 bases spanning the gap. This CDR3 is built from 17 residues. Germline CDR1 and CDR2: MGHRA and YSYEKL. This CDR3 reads CASSQERTALVLDTQYF. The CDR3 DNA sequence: TGCGCCAGCAGCCAAGAAAGGACAGCGTTAGTTCTAGATACGCAGTATTTT.

CDR3 sequence reads: CASSLSDDRQGYGYTF. The CDR3 DNA reads TGTGCCAGCAGTTTATCGGACGACCGACAGGGGTATGGCTACACCTTC. V gene TRBV28 combines with J gene TRBJ1-2; 8 nucleotides agree with TRBD1. The CDR3 is made up of 16 amino acids. Germline trimming cut 1 base from V and 5 bases from J; bases unmatched to any gene: 9. CDR1 MDHEN and CDR2 SYDVKM come from the germline V gene.

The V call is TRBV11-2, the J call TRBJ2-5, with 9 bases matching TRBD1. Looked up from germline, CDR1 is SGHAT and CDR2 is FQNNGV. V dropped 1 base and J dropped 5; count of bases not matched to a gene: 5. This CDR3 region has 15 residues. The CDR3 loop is CASSLGDRVRETQYF. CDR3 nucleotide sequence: TGTGCCAGCAGCTTAGGGGACAGGGTAAGGGAGACCCAGTACTTC.

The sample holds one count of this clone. Here the CDR3 reads CASSLYKQGAEKLFF. Here the CDR3 DNA reads TGTGCCAGCAGCTTATATAAACAGGGAGCCGAAAAACTGTTTTTT. This rearrangement joins TRBV7-2 to TRBJ1-4; D possibly corresponds to TRBD1 (6 bases). The ends were cut back, 2 bases at V and 8 bases at J, with 15 bases in the middle. Germline V CDR1 and CDR2: SGHTA, FQGNSA. The CDR3 is 15 amino acids.

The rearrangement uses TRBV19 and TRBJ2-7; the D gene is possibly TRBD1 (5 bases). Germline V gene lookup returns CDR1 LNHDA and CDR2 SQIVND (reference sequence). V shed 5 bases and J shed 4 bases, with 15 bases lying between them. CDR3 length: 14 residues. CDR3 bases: TGTGCCAGTAGTTCCCCCGGTGACAGATACGAGCAGTACTTC. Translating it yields CASSSPGDRYEQYF.

In nucleotides, the CDR3 is TGTGCCAGCGTTGGGGGCCCAGCCGACCAGCCCCAGCATTTT. Protein sequence: CASVGGPADQPQHF. This chain connects TRBV6-1 to TRBJ1-5, with TRBD1 as a possible D gene (6 bases). V lost 8 bases to trimming and J lost 7 bases, with 18 bases between them. The germline V gene has CDR1 MNHNS and CDR2 SASEGT. The CDR3 is made up of 14 amino acids.

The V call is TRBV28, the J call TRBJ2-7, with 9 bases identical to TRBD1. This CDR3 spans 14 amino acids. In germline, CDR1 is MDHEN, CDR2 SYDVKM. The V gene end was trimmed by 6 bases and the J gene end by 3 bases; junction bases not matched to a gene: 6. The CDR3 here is CASRTGQGNYEQYF. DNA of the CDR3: TGTGCCAGCAGGACGGGACAGGGAAACTACGAGCAGTACTTC.

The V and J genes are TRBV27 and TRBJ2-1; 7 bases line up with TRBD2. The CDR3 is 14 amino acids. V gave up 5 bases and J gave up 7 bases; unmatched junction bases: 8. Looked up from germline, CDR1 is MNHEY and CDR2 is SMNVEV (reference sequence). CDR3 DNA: TGTGCCAGCAGTCGTGGGAGGGAGGGGAATGAGCAGTTCTTC. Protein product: CASSRGREGNEQFF.

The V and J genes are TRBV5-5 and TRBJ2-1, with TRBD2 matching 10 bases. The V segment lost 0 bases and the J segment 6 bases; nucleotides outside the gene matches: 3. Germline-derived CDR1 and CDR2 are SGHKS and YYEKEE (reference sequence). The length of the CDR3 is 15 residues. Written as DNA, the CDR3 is TGTGCCAGCAGCTTGGTAGCGGGAGGTGGCAATGAGCAGTTCTTC. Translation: CASSLVAGGGNEQFF.

This CDR3 reads CASNRDRGLRNTEAFF. CDR3 coding DNA: TGTGCCAGTAACCGGGACAGGGGGCTGAGGAACACTGAAGCTTTCTTT. V gene TRBV28 combines with J gene TRBJ1-1; 12 bases fit TRBD1. The length of the CDR3 is 16 residues. CDR1 and CDR2 from the germline V gene are MDHEN and SYDVKM. After removal of 9 bases from V and 1 base from J, the junction contained 9 bases not matched to a gene.